Shown below are 14 T cell receptor beta chains from a single sample sequenced in a study of beta chain features in type 1 diabetes. The authors reverse transcribed all of the isolated RNA, so sequencing captured expressed TCRB transcripts. Assay used: immunoSEQ multiplex PCR; TCRdb lists only in-frame clones, some missing. This sample carries 100,000 to 150,000 clones, 15% to 20% of them seen once, and the ten largest clones take approximately 2.5%. These receptors have no identified antigens. Findings and caveats of the study: Within each of all four CD4+ subsets, Type 1 diabetes patients had TCRB CDR3s that were moderately but significantly shorter.

What was sequenced was central memory CD4+ T cells from blood. Receptor source: a young man with type 1 diabetes.

This chain connects TRBV11-2 to TRBJ2-6; no clear D. Trimming left V 1 base short and J 0 bases short, with 10 bases between. Germline V lookup: CDR1 SGHAT, CDR2 FQNNGV. The CDR3 covers 17 residues. This chain's CDR3 is CASSLAAAGSGANVLTF. The CDR3 DNA reads as TGTGCCAGCAGCTTAGCCGCAGCAGGCTCTGGGGCCAACGTCCTGACTTTC.

The chain combines TRBV15 with TRBJ2-3; D uncertain. CDR3 length: 15 amino acids. Germline V gene lookup returns CDR1 LNHNV and CDR2 YYDKDF (reference sequence). The V end lost 1 base, the J end lost 6 bases, and 14 bases lay between the germline ends. The CDR3 is CATSRVMSGMDTQYF. The CDR3 nucleotides read TGTGCCACCAGCAGAGTGATGAGTGGGATGGATACGCAGTATTTT. Based on the CDR3 plus reference TRBV15 and TRBJ2-3, the full variable domain is DAMVIQNPRYQVTQFGKPVTLSCSQTLNHNVMYWYQQKSSQAPKLLFHYYDKDFNNEADTPDNFQSRRPNTSFCFLDIRSPGLGDTAMYLCATSRVMSGMDTQYFGPGTRLTVL.

This clone was detected only a few times. The chain employs TRBV15 and TRBJ1-4; TRBD1 matches 8 bases. This CDR3 is built from 15 residues. Trimming removed 1 base from V and 8 bases from J; junction bases left unmatched: 6. Germline values: CDR1 LNHNV, CDR2 YYDKDF (reference sequence). CDR3 sequence (DNA): TGTGCCACCAGCAGAGCAGGACAGGGACGGGAAAAACTGTTTTTT. Its protein is CATSRAGQGREKLFF. The whole variable domain, filled in from reference TRBV15 and TRBJ1-4, reads DAMVIQNPRYQVTQFGKPVTLSCSQTLNHNVMYWYQQKSSQAPKLLFHYYDKDFNNEADTPDNFQSRRPNTSFCFLDIRSPGLGDTAMYLCATSRAGQGREKLFFGSGTQLSVL.

The table lists this clone with a few counts. The chain has TRBV5-1 and TRBJ2-7; D ambiguous. V was clipped by 2 bases and J by 0 bases, with 9 bases between them. This CDR3 spans 14 amino acids. CDR1 and CDR2 (germline): SGHRS, YFSETQ. In DNA form, the CDR3 reads TGCGCCAGCAGCTTCACAGTCCCCTCCTACGAGCAGTACTTC. It yields the protein CASSFTVPSYEQYF.

This clone was seen a few times. V is TRBV18 and J is TRBJ1-5; D might be TRBD1 (6 bases). Germline V lookup: CDR1 KGHSH, CDR2 LQKENI. V gave up 0 bases and J gave up 6 bases, with 9 bases separating them. The CDR3 is 14 residues long. In DNA form, the CDR3 reads TGTGCCAGCTCACCACCGGGGGCTGTTCAGCCCCAGCATTTT. Translating it yields CASSPPGAVQPQHF.

A few counts support this clone. This chain connects TRBV19 to TRBJ2-2; D is possibly TRBD1 (5 bases). This CDR3 has 12 residues. Germline-derived CDR1 and CDR2 are LNHDA and SQIVND (reference sequence). V was shortened by 9 bases and J by 7 bases, with 12 bases between the two germline ends. CDR3 amino acids: CASRDMDGELFF. CDR3 bases: TGTGCCAGCAGGGATATGGACGGGGAGCTGTTTTTT.

This clone was detected a few times. The gene calls are TRBV29-1 and TRBJ2-1, with D perhaps matching TRBD1 or TRBD2 (5 bases each). Trimming took 2 bases from V and 9 from J, leaving 14 bases between them. The CDR3 contains 13 residues. Looked up from germline, CDR1 is SQVTM and CDR2 is ANQGSEA. The CDR3 reads CSVEWAPGSEQFF. CDR3 coding DNA: TGCAGCGTTGAATGGGCTCCAGGGAGTGAGCAGTTCTTC.

This clone was counted a few times. V gene TRBV6-5 combines with J gene TRBJ1-2; D is unresolved. Trimming pared 4 bases from V and 7 bases from J, leaving 16 bases between. Germline V gene sequence: CDR1 MNHEY, CDR2 SVGAGI. The CDR3 length is 14 residues. The CDR3 DNA sequence: TGTGCCAGCAGTTCGAACAAGGACGGCGGTGGCTACACCTTC. Amino acid sequence: CASSSNKDGGGYTF.

This clone was counted between two and nine times. The chain carries TRBV7-2 and TRBJ2-3; the match to TRBD2 covers 10 bases. CDR1 SGHTA and CDR2 FQGNSA come from the germline V gene. The V and J ends lost 8 bases and 6 bases, in that order; junction bases with no gene match: 8. The CDR3 spans 14 residues. The CDR3 sequence: CASGRIAGGDTQYF. CDR3 DNA sequence: TGTGCCAGCGGACGTATAGCGGGGGGCGATACGCAGTATTTT.

The CDR3 reads CASSFQVAQETQYF. For the CDR3, the DNA is TGTGCCAGCAGCTTCCAGGTGGCTCAAGAGACCCAGTACTTC. The chain joins TRBV7-2 to TRBJ2-5; no definite D call. With 3 bases removed from V and 2 bases from J, the gap between germline ends came to 10 bases. This CDR3 region has 14 residues. Per germline, CDR1 SGHTA and CDR2 FQGNSA.

The chain uses TRBV30 and TRBJ1-5; 7 bases map to TRBD1. With 3 bases clipped from V and 4 bases from J, the junction kept 3 bases outside the gene matches. CDR1 is GTSNPN, CDR2 SVGIG, per germline (reference sequence). This CDR3 has 13 residues. The CDR3 spells CAWSAGGNQPQHF. The DNA for the CDR3 is TGTGCCTGGAGCGCAGGGGGTAATCAGCCCCAGCATTTT.

Notes on this clone: An end of the junction differs from the germline gene, which may be a read error. The chain links TRBV30 to TRBJ1-6; TRBD1 might be the D (6 bases). The germline V gene has CDR1 GTSNPN and CDR2 SVGIG (reference sequence). This CDR3 is built from 16 residues. In DNA, the CDR3 is TGTGCCTGGAAAGGCCTCACAGGGACGGATAAATCACCCCTCCACTTT. It yields the protein CAWKGLTGTDKSPLHF. The variable domain in full, with the rest retrieved from reference TRBV30 and TRBJ1-6, is SQTIHQWPATLVQPVGSPLSLECTVEGTSNPNLYWYRQAAGRGLQLLFYSVGIGQISSEVPQNLSASRPQDRQFILSSKKLLLSDSGFYLCAWKGLTGTDKSPLHFGNGTRLTVT.

This clone was observed once. V gene TRBV2 combines with J gene TRBJ2-7; D call uncertain. This CDR3 is 14 amino acids long. From germline, CDR1 is SNHLY and CDR2 FYNNEI. The ends were cut back, 2 bases at V and 3 bases at J, with 11 bases in the middle. CDR3 loop: CASSEPGRLYEQYF. The CDR3 DNA follows: TGTGCCAGCAGTGAACCGGGCAGGCTCTACGAGCAGTACTTC.

The chain is built from TRBV4-1 and TRBJ2-5, with a possible D match to TRBD1 (6 bases). The CDR3 length is 15 residues. Germline V gives CDR1 MGHRA, CDR2 YSYEKL. Between the trimmed V and J ends, which lost 0 bases and 4 bases, there was a span of 12 bases. As DNA, the CDR3 is TGCGCCAGCAGCCAAGATACTAGGGGGACAGAGACCCAGTACTTC. Translated: CASSQDTRGTETQYF.